This T cell receptor (beta chain) is drawn from a study of T-cell memory formation after mild COVID-19. Study-level results: CD4+ bias marked clones expanding day 15 to 37, unlike balanced contracting clones. Clones that contracted clustered mainly in CM and EM if CD4+ and in EMRA if CD8+.

TCR alpha and TCR beta cDNA libraries carrying sample barcodes and UMIs were produced by 5'RACE using constant-segment primers. TCRdb analysed the 5' RACE reads with MiXCR anew, one entry per CDR3 protein. Of 30,000 to 45,000 distinct CDR3 sequences listed, more than 9.5% were seen once; the top ten hold under 30%. The CDR3 has 16 amino acids. V was clipped by 3 bases and J by 8 bases; unmatched bases: 11. Concerning this clonotype: The antigen is undetermined.

J is TRBJ2-3 and V is TRBV12-3 or TRBV12-4; TRBD2 aligns across 10 bases. The material sequenced was PBMCs or a T cell subset sorted from them (not recorded which). The receptor was derived from a young man who had mild COVID-19 (a few samples of this study predate the infection). Cell type and time point are not known. CDR3 sequence: CASSLSSGGPSGTQYF. CDR3 coding DNA: TGTGCCAGCAGTTTGTCTAGCGGGGGACCAAGCGGTACGCAGTATTTT.